These 9 T cell receptor beta chains originate from one sample sequenced in a study of regulatory T cells in long-lasting Graves disease. Time point noted: newly diagnosed GD, antithyroid drugs for less than 3 months. PBMCs were the source of the RNA used for TCR sequencing. iRepertoire HTBI primers and Arm-PCR of CDR3 regions built TCR beta libraries. Each CDR3 protein is one row after TCRdb ran MiXCR on the multiplex PCR reads. The sample consists of some 490,000 distinct CDR3 sequences, about 11% of them appearing once. The sample also formed part of further work on T cells in Graves' hyperthyroidism and ophthalmopathy.

This material consisted of peripheral blood mononuclear cells (PBMCs), taken at new diagnosis, from a patient treated with antithyroid drugs. The receptors come from a woman in her 30s with Graves disease.

There are many counts of this clonotype. This rearrangement joins TRBV2 to TRBJ2-1; 7 bases are shared with TRBD1. The junction had 7 bases not matched to a gene; V was cut back by 2 bases and J by 3 bases. This CDR3 is built from 16 residues. Germline lookup yields CDR1 SNHLY and CDR2 FYNNEI. CDR3 in DNA: TGTGCCAGCAGTGAATCCCAGGGACAGAACTACAATGAGCAGTTCTTC. Translating it yields CASSESQGQNYNEQFF.

This clonotype was recorded at least ten times. The chain combines TRBV2 with TRBJ1-1, with unresolved D. The CDR3 totals 13 residues. CDR1 and CDR2 (germline): SNHLY, FYNNEI. The V end lost 2 bases, the J end lost 4 bases, and 8 bases lay between the germline ends. CDR3 residues: CASSETLGTEAFF. The CDR3 DNA sequence: TGTGCCAGCAGTGAAACGTTAGGCACTGAAGCTTTCTTT.

In its sample, this clonotype was seen many times. This chain uses TRBV20-1 with TRBJ2-2; D ambiguous. CDR1 DFQATT and CDR2 SNEGSKA come from the germline V gene (reference sequence). Trimming left V 6 bases short and J 3 bases short, with 26 bases between. The CDR3 has 18 amino acids. CDR3 residues: CSATLGGRKERYTGELFF. The CDR3 DNA is TGCAGTGCCACCCTCGGCGGAAGGAAGGAGAGGTACACCGGGGAGCTGTTTTTT.

The sample holds many counts of this clonotype. V gene TRBV7-9 combines with J gene TRBJ1-2; tentatively, D is TRBD1 (6 bases). This CDR3 spans 16 amino acids. Trimming stripped 3 bases from V and 8 bases from J, with 22 bases between. The germline V gene encodes CDR1 SEHNR and CDR2 FQNEAQ (reference sequence). CDR3 sequence: CASSFETLGGASGYTF. DNA for the CDR3: TGTGCCAGCAGCTTCGAAACCCTGGGGGGGGCGAGCGGCTACACCTTC.

The rearrangement links TRBV11-2 to TRBJ2-1; 10 positions agree with TRBD2. Unmatched junction bases numbered 11, after V lost 6 bases and J lost 9 bases. The CDR3 consists of 15 residues. CDR1 and CDR2 from the germline V gene are SGHAT and FQNNGV. Here the CDR3 DNA reads TGTGCCAGCAGGGGGGGGCTAGCGGGAGTTGGTGAGCAGTTCTTC. The encoded protein is CASRGGLAGVGEQFF.

This clonotype has a count of ten or more. This rearrangement joins TRBV11-2 to TRBJ2-1, with TRBD1 matching 12 bases. V shed 5 bases and J 7 bases; nucleotides not matched to a gene: 6. The CDR3 covers 15 residues. The germline CDR1 and CDR2 sequences are SGHAT and FQNNGV. The CDR3 protein is CASSDRDRGRNEQFF. The CDR3 DNA reads as TGTGCCAGCAGCGACCGGGACAGGGGGCGAAATGAGCAGTTCTTC. Full variable domain (missing parts from reference TRBV11-2 and TRBJ2-1): EAGVAQSPRYKIIEKRQSVAFWCNPISGHATLYWYQQILGQGPKLLIQFQNNGVVDDSQLPKDRFSAERLKGVDSTLKIQPAKLEDSAVYLCASSDRDRGRNEQFFGPGTRLTVL.

In this sample, this clonotype turned up many times. V usage is TRBV6-2 or TRBV6-3 and J usage is TRBJ2-1, with D unresolved. The CDR3 is 16 amino acids. Trimming pared 0 bases from V and 0 bases from J, leaving 9 bases between. Germline V gene lookup returns CDR1 MNHEY and CDR2 SVGEGT. In DNA form, the CDR3 reads TGTGCCAGCAGTTACTCGATAGGACCCTCCTACAATGAGCAGTTCTTC. Translating gives CASSYSIGPSYNEQFF.

This clonotype was counted ten times or more. The V call is TRBV18, the J call TRBJ2-2; D is perhaps TRBD1 (6 bases). The CDR3 has 15 amino acids. CDR1 is KGHSH and CDR2 is LQKENI in the germline V gene. Trimming removed 2 bases from V and 4 bases from J, with 11 bases in between. The CDR3 region has the DNA TGTGCCAGCTCACCAGTTACAGGGTCCACCGGGGAGCTGTTTTTT. Protein: CASSPVTGSTGELFF.

This clonotype was observed many times. This chain connects TRBV20-1 to TRBJ1-6; tentative D call: TRBD1 (6 bases). There are 13 residues in the CDR3. Germline loops: CDR1 DFQATT, CDR2 SNEGSKA (reference sequence). Trimming pared 6 bases from V and 5 bases from J, leaving 11 bases between. The DNA of the CDR3 is TGCAGTGCCCGACAGGCACATAATTCACCCCTCCACTTT. The encoded protein is CSARQAHNSPLHF.